The 4 T cell receptor beta chains given below trace back to one sample, sequenced in a study of cytomegalovirus exposure and HLA in healthy donors. Primers: 60 Vbeta forward and 13 Jbeta reverse. Sequencing was performed with immunoSEQ multiplex PCR; in TCRdb, only in-frame clones are kept and a portion is missing. This sample carries 200,000 or so clones, 60% to 80% of them seen once, and the ten largest clones take around 1.8%. Source material: PBMCs. These receptors were collected from a man between 18 and 29 years old in good health and CMV-seronegative.

This clone was seen just once. This chain uses TRBV29-1 with TRBJ2-1; 8 nucleotides line up with TRBD2. J was trimmed by 6 bases and V by 2 bases; bases with no gene match: 3. This CDR3 has 13 amino acids. The germline V gene has CDR1 SQVTM and CDR2 ANQGSEA. The CDR3 nucleotides read TGCAGCGTTGAAACCCGGGGGGGCAATGAGCAGTTCTTC. Its protein product is CSVETRGGNEQFF.

The chain joins TRBV28 to TRBJ2-2, with 7 bases matching TRBD2. Germline CDR1 MDHEN, CDR2 SYDVKM. J gave up 5 bases and V 10 bases, and 7 bases lay outside the gene matches. CDR3 length: 13 residues. The CDR3 protein is CAIPGLMTGELFF. In nucleotides, the CDR3 is TGTGCCATCCCGGGACTAATGACCGGGGAGCTGTTTTTT.

This sequence joins TRBV30 and TRBJ1-1, with D maybe TRBD1 (5 bases). The ends were cut back, 0 bases at V and 4 bases at J, with 9 bases in the middle. The CDR3 is 13 amino acids. CDR1 and CDR2 from the germline V gene are GTSNPN and SVGIG (reference sequence). The CDR3 bases are TGTGCCTGGAGTGTGGGGGGTAGCACTGAAGCTTTCTTT. Protein: CAWSVGGSTEAFF.

The CDR3: CASSLVTNTEAFF. CDR3 bases: TGTGCCAGCAGCTTAGTCACAAACACTGAAGCTTTCTTT. This chain joins TRBV7-9 and TRBJ1-1; no firm D call. CDR1 is SEHNR, CDR2 FQNEAQ, per germline (reference sequence). V was trimmed by 1 base and J by 2 bases, leaving 5 bases between them. The CDR3 runs 13 residues.